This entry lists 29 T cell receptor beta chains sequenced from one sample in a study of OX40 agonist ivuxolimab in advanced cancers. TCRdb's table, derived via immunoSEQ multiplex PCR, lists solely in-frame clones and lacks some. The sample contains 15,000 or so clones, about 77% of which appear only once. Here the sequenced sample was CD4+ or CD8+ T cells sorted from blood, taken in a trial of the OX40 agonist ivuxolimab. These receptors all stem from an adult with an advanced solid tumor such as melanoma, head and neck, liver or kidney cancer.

CDR3 region: CASSPFGGANYGYTF. The CDR3, as DNA: TGTGCCAGCAGCCCGTTCGGGGGAGCTAACTATGGCTACACCTTC. This rearrangement joins TRBV7-3 to TRBJ1-2; D perhaps matches TRBD1 (5 bases). V dropped 5 bases and J dropped 0 bases, with 13 bases sitting between them. Germline CDR1 and CDR2: SGHTA and FQGTGA. The CDR3 has 15 residues.

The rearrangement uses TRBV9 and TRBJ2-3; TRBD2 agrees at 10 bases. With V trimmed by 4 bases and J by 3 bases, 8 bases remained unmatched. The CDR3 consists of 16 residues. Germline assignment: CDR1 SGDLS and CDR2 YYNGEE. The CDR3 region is CASSQGVAGGTDTQYF. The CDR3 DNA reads TGTGCCAGCAGCCAGGGGGTAGCGGGAGGTACAGATACGCAGTATTTT.

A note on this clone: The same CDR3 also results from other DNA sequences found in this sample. As DNA, the CDR3 is TGTGCCAGCAGTTACTCCGGACTAGCGGTCCAAGAGACCCAGTACTTC. Protein: CASSYSGLAVQETQYF. The chain employs TRBV6-5 and TRBJ2-5, with 10 positions matching TRBD2. Trimming cost V 0 bases and J 1 base; bases outside gene matches: 2. Germline-derived CDR1 and CDR2 are MNHEY and SVGAGI. The CDR3 is 16 amino acids.

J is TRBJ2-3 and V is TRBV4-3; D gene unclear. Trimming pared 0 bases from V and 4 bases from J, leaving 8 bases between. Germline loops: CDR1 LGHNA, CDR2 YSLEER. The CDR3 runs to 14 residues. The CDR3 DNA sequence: TGCGCCAGCAGCCAAGATGGGATCGCAGATACGCAGTATTTT. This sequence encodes CASSQDGIADTQYF.

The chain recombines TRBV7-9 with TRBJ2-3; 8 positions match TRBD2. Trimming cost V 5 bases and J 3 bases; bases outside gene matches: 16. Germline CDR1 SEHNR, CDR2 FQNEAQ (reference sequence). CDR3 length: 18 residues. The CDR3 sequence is CASSPDSLAGPQTDTQYF. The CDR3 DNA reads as TGTGCCAGCAGCCCGGATTCCTTAGCGGGGCCTCAAACAGATACGCAGTATTTT.

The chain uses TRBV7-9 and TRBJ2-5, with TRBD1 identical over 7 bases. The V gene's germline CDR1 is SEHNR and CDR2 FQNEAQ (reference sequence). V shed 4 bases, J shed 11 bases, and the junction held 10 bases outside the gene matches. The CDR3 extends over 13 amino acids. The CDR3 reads CASSSPDRVEQYF. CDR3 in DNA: TGTGCCAGCAGCTCCCCAGACAGGGTTGAGCAGTACTTC.

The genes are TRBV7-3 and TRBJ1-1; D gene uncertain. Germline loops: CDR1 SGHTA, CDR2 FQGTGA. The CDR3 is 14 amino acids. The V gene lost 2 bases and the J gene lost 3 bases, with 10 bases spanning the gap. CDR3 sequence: CASSLVGVDTEAFF. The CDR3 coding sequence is TGTGCCAGCAGCTTAGTTGGGGTGGACACTGAAGCTTTCTTT.

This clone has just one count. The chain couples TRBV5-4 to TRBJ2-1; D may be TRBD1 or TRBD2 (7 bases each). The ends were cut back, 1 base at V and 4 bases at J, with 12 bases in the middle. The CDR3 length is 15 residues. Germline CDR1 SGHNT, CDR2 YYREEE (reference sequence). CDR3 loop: CASSLRQGGYNEQFF. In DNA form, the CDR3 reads TGTGCCAGCAGCTTGAGACAGGGAGGGTACAATGAGCAGTTCTTC.

The CDR3 region has the DNA TGTGCCAGCAGCGACCCGGGACTAACCTCTAACACCGGGGAGCTGTTTTTT. Translation gives CASSDPGLTSNTGELFF. The chain uses TRBV9 and TRBJ2-2, with 7 bases identical to TRBD2. V was clipped by 3 bases and J by 2 bases; unmatched bases: 10. The CDR3 consists of 17 residues. CDR1 is SGDLS and CDR2 is YYNGEE in the germline V gene.

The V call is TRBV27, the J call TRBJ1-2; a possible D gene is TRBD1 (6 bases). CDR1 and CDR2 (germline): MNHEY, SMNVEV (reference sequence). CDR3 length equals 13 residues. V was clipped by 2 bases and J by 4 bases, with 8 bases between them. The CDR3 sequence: CASSLQGSYGYTF. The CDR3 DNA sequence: TGTGCCAGCAGTTTACAGGGGAGCTATGGCTACACCTTC.

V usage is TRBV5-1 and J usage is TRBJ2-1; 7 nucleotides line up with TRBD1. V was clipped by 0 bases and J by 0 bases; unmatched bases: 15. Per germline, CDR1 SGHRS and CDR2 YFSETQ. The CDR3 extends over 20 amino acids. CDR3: CASSLAGTENFPSSYNEQFF. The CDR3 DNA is TGCGCCAGCAGCTTGGCCGGGACAGAAAATTTCCCGAGCTCCTACAATGAGCAGTTCTTC.

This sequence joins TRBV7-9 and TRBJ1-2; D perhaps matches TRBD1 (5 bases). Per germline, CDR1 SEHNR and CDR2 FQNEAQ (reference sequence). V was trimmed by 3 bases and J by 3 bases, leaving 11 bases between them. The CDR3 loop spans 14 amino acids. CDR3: CASSFEGTDYGYTF. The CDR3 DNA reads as TGTGCCAGCAGCTTTGAGGGGACGGACTATGGCTACACCTTC. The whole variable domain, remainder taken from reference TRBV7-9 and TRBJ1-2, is DTGVSQNPRHKITKRGQNVTFRCDPISEHNRLYWYRQTLGQGPEFLTYFQNEAQLEKSRLLSDRFSAERPKGSFSTLEIQRTEQGDSAMYLCASSFEGTDYGYTFGSGTRLTVV.

The CDR3 DNA reads TGTGCCAGCAAATCGACAGGGGCTAATGAAAAACTGTTTTTT. Translation: CASKSTGANEKLFF. The chain joins TRBV2 to TRBJ1-4, with 8 bases fitting TRBD1. V gave up 7 bases and J gave up 3 bases; unmatched junction bases: 4. The V gene's germline CDR1 is SNHLY and CDR2 FYNNEI. This CDR3 has 14 residues.

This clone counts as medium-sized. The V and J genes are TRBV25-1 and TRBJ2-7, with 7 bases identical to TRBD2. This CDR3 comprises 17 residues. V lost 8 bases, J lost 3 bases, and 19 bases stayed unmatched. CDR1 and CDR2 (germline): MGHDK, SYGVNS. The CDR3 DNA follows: TGTGCCAGCGGATTCTCGAAAGCGGGACCACACAACTACGAGCAGTACTTC. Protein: CASGFSKAGPHNYEQYF.

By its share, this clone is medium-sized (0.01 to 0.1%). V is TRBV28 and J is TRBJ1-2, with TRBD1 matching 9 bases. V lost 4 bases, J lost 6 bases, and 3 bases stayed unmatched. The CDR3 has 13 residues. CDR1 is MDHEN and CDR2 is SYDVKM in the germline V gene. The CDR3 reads CASSWDREDGYTF. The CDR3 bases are TGTGCCAGCAGTTGGGACAGGGAGGATGGCTACACCTTC.

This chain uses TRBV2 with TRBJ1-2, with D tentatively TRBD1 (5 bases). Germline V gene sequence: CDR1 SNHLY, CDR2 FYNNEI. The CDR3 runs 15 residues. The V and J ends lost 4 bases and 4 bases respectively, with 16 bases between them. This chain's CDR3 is CASSARAGKGYGYTF. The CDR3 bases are TGTGCCAGCAGTGCGAGGGCAGGGAAGGGCTATGGCTACACCTTC.

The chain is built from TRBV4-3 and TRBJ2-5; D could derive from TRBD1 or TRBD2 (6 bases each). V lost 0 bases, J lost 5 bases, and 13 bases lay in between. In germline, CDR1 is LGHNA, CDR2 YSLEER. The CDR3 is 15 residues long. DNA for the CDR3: TGCGCCAGCAGCCAAGAAGGGGGGCTAGTCGAGACCCAGTACTTC. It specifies CASSQEGGLVETQYF.

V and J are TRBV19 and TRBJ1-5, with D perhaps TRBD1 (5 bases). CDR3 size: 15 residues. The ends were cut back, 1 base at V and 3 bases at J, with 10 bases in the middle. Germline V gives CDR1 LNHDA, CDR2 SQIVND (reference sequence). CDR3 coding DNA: TGTGCCAGTAGTATAGGGGGGTTGTACAATCAGCCCCAGCATTTT. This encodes CASSIGGLYNQPQHF.

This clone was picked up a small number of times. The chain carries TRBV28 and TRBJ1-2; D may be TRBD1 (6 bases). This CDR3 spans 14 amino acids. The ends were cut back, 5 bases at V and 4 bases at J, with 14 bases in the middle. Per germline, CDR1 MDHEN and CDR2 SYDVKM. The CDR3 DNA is TGTGCCAGCAGTCGACAGGTCAGGGGCTATGGCTACACCTTC. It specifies CASSRQVRGYGYTF.

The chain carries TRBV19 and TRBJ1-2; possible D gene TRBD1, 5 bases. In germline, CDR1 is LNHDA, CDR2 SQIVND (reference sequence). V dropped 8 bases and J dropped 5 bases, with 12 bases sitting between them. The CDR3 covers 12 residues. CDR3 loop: CASGFAGYGYTF. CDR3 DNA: TGTGCCAGTGGATTTGCAGGGTATGGCTACACCTTC. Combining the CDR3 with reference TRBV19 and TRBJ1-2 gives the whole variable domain DGGITQSPKYLFRKEGQNVTLSCEQNLNHDAMYWYRQDPGQGLRLIYYSQIVNDFQKGDIAEGYSVSREKKESFPLTVTSAQKNPTAFYLCASGFAGYGYTFGSGTRLTVV.

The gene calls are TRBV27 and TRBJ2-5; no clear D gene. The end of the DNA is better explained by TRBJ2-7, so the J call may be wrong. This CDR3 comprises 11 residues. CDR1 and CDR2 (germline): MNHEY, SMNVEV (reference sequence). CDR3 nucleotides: TGTGCCAGCATCTCCCAGTCCGAGCAGTACTTC. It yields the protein CASISQSEQYF.

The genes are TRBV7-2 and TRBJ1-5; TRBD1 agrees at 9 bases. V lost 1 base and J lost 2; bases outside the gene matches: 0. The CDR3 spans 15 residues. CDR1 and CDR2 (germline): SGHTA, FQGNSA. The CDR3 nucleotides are TGTGCCAGCAGCTTAGGGACAGGGGGCAATCAGCCCCAGCATTTT. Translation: CASSLGTGGNQPQHF.

The CDR3 region is CASSLGTVTYNEQFF. The CDR3 nucleotides read TGTGCCAGCAGCTTAGGGACAGTCACCTACAATGAGCAGTTCTTC. The chain is built from TRBV11-3 and TRBJ2-1, with TRBD1 as a possible D gene (6 bases). CDR1 is SGHNT, CDR2 YENEEA, per germline. The CDR3 totals 15 residues. V was cut by 1 base and J by 2 bases, with 9 bases left in between.

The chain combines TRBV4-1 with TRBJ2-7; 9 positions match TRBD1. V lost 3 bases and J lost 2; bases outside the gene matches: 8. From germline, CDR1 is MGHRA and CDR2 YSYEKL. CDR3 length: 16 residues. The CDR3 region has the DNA TGCGCCAGCAGCCATTTCAACAGGGGGCTCCCCTACGAGCAGTACTTC. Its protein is CASSHFNRGLPYEQYF.

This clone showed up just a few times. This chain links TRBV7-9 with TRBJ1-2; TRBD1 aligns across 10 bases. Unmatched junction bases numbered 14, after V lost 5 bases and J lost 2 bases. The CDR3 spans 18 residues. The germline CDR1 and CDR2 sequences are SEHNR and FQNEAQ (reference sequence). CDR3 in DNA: TGTGCCAGCAGCCTCACAGGGACAGGGGCACGGTGGAACTATGGCTACACCTTC. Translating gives CASSLTGTGARWNYGYTF.

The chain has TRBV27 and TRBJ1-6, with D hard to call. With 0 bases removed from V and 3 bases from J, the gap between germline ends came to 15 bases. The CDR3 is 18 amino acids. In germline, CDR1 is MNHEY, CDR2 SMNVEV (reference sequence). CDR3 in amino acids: CASSLSWSRQLYNSPLHF. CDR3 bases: TGTGCCAGCAGTTTATCCTGGTCGCGGCAGCTCTATAATTCACCCCTCCACTTT.

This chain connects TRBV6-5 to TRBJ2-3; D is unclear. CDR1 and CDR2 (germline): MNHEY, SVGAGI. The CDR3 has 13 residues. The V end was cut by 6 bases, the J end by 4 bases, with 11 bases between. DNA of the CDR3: TGTGCCAGCAGCAAATCACCGGCAGATACGCAGTATTTT. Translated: CASSKSPADTQYF.

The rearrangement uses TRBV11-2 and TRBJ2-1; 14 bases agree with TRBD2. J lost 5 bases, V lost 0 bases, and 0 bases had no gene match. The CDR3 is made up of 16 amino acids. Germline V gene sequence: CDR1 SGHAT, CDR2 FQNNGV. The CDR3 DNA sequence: TGTGCCAGCAGCTTAGAGGGACTAGCGGGGGACAATGAGCAGTTCTTC. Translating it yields CASSLEGLAGDNEQFF.

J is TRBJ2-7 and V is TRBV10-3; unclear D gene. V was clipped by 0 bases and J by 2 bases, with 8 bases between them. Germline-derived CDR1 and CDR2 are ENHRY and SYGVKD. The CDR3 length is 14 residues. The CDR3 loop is CAISESGLTYEQYF. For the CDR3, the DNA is TGTGCCATCAGTGAGTCCGGTTTAACCTACGAGCAGTACTTC.